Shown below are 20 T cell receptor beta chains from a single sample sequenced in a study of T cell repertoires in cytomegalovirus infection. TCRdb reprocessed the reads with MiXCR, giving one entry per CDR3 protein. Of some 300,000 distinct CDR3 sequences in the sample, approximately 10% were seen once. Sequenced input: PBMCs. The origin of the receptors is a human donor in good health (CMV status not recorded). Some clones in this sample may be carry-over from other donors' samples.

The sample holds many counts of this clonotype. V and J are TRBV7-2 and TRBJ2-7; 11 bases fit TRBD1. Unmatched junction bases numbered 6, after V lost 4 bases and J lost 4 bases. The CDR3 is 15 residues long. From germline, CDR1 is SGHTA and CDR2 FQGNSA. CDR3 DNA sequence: TGTGCCAGCAGCTCCTTGGACAGGGGGCTGTACGAGCAGTACTTC. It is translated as CASSSLDRGLYEQYF.

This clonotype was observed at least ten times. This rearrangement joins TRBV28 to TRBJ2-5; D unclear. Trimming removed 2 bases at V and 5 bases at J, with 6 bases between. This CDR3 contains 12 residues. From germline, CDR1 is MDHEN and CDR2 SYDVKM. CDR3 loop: CASSLLGETQYF. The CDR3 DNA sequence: TGTGCCAGCAGTTTACTCGGGGAGACCCAGTACTTC.

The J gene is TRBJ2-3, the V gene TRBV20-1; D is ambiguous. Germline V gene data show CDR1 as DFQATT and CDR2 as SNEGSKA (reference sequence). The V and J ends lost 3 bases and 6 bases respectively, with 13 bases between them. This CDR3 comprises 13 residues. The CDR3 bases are TGCAGTGCTAGTGAACTTGATTCGGATACGCAGTATTTT. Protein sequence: CSASELDSDTQYF.

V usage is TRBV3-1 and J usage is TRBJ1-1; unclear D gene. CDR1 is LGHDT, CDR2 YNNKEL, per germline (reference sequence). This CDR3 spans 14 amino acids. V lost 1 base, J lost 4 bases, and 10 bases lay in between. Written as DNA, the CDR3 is TGTGCCAGCAGCCAAGGGGAATTAAGCACTGAAGCTTTCTTT. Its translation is CASSQGELSTEAFF.

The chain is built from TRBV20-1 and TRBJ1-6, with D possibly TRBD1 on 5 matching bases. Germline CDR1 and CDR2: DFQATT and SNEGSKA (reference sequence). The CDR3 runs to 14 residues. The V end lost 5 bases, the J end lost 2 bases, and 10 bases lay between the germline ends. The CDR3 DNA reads TGCAGTGCTTTAGGGGAGGCCTATAATTCACCCCTCCACTTT. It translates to CSALGEAYNSPLHF.

The CDR3 bases are TGCGCCAGCAGCCAAGAGAACGGGGGCGGCGGCTACACCTTC. Amino acid sequence: CASSQENGGGGYTF. J is TRBJ1-2 and V is TRBV4-1, with D possibly matching TRBD1 (6 bases). Germline CDR1 and CDR2: MGHRA and YSYEKL. The CDR3 runs 14 residues. Trimming left V 0 bases short and J 8 bases short, with 13 bases between.

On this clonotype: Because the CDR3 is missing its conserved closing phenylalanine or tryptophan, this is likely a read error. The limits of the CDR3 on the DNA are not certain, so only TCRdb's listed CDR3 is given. The CDR3 here is CSARGDGL. This rearrangement joins TRBV20-1 to TRBJ2-5; the table gives TRBD1 as D, unverified against the DNA. Germline V gene lookup returns CDR1 DFQATT and CDR2 SNEGSKA (reference sequence). The CDR3 has 8 residues if both end residues are counted.

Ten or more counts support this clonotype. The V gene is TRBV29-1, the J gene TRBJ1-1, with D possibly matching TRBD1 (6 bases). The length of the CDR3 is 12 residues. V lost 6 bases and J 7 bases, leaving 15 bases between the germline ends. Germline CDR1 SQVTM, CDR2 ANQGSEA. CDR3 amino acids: CSVQGRQNEAFF. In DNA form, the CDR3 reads TGCAGCGTCCAGGGGAGGCAAAATGAAGCTTTCTTT.

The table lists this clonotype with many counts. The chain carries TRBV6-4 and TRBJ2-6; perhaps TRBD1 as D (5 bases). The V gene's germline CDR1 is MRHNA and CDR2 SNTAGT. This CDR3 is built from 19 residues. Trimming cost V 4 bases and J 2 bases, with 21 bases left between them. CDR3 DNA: TGTGCCAGCAGTGTCTCGCCTCAAAAATCAGGGACTGGGGCCAACGTCCTGACTTTC. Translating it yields CASSVSPQKSGTGANVLTF.

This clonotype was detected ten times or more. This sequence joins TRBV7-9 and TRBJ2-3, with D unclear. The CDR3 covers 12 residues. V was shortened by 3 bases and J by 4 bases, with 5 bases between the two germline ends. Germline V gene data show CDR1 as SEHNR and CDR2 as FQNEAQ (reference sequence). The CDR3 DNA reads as TGTGCCAGCAGCTTTCCCGCAGATACGCAGTATTTT. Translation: CASSFPADTQYF.

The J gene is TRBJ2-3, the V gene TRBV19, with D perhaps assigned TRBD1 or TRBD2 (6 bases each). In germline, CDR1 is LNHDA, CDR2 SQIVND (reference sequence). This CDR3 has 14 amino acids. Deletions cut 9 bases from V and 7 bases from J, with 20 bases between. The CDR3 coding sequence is TGTGCCAGCCGACGGGGGCCCCTCTCATATACGCAGTATTTT. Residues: CASRRGPLSYTQYF.

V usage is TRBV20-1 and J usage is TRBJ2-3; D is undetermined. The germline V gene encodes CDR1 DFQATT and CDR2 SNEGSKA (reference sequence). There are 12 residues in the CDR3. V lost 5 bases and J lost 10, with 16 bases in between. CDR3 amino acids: CSAPFDSPAQYF. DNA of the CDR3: TGCAGTGCTCCTTTTGACTCCCCAGCGCAGTATTTT.

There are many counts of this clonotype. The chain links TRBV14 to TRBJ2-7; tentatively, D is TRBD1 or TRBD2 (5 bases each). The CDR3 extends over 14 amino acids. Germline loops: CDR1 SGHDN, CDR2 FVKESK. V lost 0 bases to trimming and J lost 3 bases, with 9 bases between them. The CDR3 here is CASSQDGTHYEQYV. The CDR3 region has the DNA TGTGCCAGCAGCCAAGACGGGACCCACTACGAGCAGTACGTC.

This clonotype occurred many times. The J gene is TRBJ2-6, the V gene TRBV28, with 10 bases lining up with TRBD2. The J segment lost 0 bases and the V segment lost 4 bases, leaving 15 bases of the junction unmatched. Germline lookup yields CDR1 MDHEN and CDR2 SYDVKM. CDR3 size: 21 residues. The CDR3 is CASSYPRVVAGGVSGANVLTF. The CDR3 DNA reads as TGTGCCAGCAGTTACCCTCGTGTGGTAGCGGGGGGAGTCTCTGGGGCCAACGTCCTGACTTTC.

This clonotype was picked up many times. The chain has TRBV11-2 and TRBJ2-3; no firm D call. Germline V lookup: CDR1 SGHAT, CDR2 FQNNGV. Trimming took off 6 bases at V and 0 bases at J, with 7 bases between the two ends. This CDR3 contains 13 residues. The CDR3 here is CASSRSSTDTQYF. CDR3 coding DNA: TGTGCCAGCAGTCGGTCTAGCACAGATACGCAGTATTTT. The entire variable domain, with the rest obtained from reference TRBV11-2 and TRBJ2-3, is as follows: EAGVAQSPRYKIIEKRQSVAFWCNPISGHATLYWYQQILGQGPKLLIQFQNNGVVDDSQLPKDRFSAERLKGVDSTLKIQPAKLEDSAVYLCASSRSSTDTQYFGPGTRLTVL.

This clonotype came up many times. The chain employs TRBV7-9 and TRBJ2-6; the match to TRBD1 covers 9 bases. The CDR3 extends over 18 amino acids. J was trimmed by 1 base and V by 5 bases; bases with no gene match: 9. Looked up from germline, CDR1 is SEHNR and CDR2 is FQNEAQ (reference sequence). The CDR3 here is CASSGDRALGSGANVLTF. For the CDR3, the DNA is TGTGCCAGCAGCGGGGACAGGGCCCTGGGTTCTGGGGCCAACGTCCTGACTTTC.

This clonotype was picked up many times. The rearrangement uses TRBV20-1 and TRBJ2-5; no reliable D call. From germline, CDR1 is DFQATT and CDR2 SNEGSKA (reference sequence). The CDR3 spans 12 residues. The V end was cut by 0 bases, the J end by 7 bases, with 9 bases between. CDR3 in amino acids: CSARDPWVTQYF. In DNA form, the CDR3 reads TGCAGTGCTAGAGACCCGTGGGTGACCCAGTACTTC.

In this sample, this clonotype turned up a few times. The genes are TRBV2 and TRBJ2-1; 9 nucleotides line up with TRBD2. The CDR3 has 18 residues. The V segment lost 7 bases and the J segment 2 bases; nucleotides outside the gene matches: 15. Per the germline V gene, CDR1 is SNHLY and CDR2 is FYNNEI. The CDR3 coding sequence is TGTGCCAGCAACCGATTGCCCGCTAAGCGGGGGGCCTACAATGAGCAGTTCTTC. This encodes CASNRLPAKRGAYNEQFF.

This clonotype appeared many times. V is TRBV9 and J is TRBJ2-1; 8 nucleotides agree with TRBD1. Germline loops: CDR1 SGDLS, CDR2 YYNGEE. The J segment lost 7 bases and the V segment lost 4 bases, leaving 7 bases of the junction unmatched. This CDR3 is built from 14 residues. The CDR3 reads CASSPRTGSNEQFF. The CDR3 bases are TGTGCCAGCAGCCCGCGGACAGGGAGTAATGAGCAGTTCTTC.

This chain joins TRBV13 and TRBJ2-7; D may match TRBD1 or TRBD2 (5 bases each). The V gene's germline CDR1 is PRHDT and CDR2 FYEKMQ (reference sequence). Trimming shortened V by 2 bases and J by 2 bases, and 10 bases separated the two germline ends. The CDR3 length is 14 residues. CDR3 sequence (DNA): TGTGCCAGCAGCTTACGGGGCACCACCTACGAGCAGTACGTC. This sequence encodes CASSLRGTTYEQYV.